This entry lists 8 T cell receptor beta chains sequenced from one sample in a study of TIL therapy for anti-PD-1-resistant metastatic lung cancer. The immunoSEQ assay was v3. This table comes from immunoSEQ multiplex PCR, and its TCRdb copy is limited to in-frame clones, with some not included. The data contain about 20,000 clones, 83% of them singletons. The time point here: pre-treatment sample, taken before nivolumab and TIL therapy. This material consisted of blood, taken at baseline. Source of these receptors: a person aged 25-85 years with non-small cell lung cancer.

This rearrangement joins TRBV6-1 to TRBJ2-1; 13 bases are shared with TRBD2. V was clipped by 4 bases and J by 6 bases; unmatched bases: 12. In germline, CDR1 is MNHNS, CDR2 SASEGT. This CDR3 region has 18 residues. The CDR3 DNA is TGTGCCAGCAGTGGGACTAGCGGGAGTATCCTTTCCCGCAATGAGCAGTTCTTC. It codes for CASSGTSGSILSRNEQFF.

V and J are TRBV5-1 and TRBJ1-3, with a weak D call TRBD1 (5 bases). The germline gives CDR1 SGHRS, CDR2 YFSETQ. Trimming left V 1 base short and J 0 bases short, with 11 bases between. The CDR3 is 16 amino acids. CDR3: CASSLNGGSSGNTIYF. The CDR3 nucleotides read TGCGCCAGCAGCTTGAATGGGGGTTCCTCTGGAAACACCATATATTTT.

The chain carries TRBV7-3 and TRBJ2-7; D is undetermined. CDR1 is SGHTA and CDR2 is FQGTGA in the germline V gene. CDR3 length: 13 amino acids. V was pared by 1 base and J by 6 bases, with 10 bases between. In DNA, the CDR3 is TGTGCCAGCAGCTTAAATGGCAGCCCCGAGCAGTACTTC. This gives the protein CASSLNGSPEQYF.

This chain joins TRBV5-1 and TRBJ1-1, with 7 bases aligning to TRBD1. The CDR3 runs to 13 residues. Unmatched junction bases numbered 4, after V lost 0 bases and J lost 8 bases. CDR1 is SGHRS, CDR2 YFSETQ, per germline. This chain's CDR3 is CASSLGDSQEAFF. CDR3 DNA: TGCGCCAGCAGCTTGGGGGACAGCCAAGAAGCTTTCTTT. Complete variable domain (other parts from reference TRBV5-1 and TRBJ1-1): KAGVTQTPRYLIKTRGQQVTLSCSPISGHRSVSWYQQTPGQGLQFLFEYFSETQRNKGNFPGRFSGRQFSNSRSEMNVSTLELGDSALYLCASSLGDSQEAFFGQGTRLTVV.

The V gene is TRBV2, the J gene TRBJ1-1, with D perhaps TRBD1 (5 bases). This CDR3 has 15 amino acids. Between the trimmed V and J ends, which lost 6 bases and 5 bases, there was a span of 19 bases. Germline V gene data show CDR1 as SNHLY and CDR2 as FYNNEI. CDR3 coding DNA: TGTGCCAGCAGGCCCGGGGCGGGCCGGAGGACTGAAGCTTTCTTT. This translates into CASRPGAGRRTEAFF.

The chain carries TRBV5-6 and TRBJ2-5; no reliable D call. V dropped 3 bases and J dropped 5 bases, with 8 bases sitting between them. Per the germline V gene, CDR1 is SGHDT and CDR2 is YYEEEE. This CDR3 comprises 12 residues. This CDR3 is CASSYSRETQYF. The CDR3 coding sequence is TGTGCCAGCAGCTATTCAAGGGAGACCCAGTACTTC.

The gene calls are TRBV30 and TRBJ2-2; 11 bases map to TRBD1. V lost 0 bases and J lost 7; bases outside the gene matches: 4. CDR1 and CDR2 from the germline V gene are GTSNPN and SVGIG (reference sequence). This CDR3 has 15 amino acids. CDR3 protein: CAWSVTDRGHGELFF. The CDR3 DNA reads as TGTGCCTGGAGTGTAACGGACAGGGGGCACGGGGAGCTGTTTTTT.

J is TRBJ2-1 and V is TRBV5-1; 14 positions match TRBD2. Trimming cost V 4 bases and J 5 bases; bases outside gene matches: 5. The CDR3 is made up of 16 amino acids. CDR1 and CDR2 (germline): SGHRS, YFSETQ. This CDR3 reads CASSLTTSGGDNEQFF. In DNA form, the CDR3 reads TGCGCCAGCAGCCTAACGACTAGCGGGGGGGACAATGAGCAGTTCTTC.